What follows is one TCR beta chain and its context. The antigen it recognizes is unknown. Nothing much larger sits one base from this clone, and base qualities are not available. These data come from a study of tumour-infiltrating T cells in Burkitt lymphoma (dated by TCRdb to the early 2020s). About the investigation overall: When TCR repertoire data were correlated with clinical outcome, productive clonality turned out to predict both overall and progression-free survival, independent of established prognosticators, age at diagnosis among them.

As encoded in the germline V gene (reference sequence), CDR1 is MNHNY while CDR2 is SVGAGI. After removal of 6 bases from V and 2 bases from J, the junction retains 6 bases not matched to a gene. The CDR3, from cysteine to phenylalanine, totals 15 residues. Only CDR3 DNA remains: 45 bases, in frame from the first base. The library was made by the immunoSEQ multiplex PCR assay. Drawn from immuneACCESS, this table holds only the in-frame rearrangements with V and J called that TCRdb kept. Clones are partly lost; checked studies trace under half to an unresolved V gene and leave the rest unexplained. The table for this sample lists around 7,400 clones; around 70% of them were counted only once. Roughly 40% of the sample goes to the ten largest clones.

The V and J segments used are TRBV6-6 and TRBJ2-5, and 10 junction bases match TRBD2. Sequenced material: tumor tissue. The sequence derives from a human donor with diffuse large B-cell lymphoma. The CDR3 protein: CASRRAGGEQETQYF. The bases are TGTGCCAGCAGACGAGCGGGGGGGGAACAAGAGACCCAGTACTTC.